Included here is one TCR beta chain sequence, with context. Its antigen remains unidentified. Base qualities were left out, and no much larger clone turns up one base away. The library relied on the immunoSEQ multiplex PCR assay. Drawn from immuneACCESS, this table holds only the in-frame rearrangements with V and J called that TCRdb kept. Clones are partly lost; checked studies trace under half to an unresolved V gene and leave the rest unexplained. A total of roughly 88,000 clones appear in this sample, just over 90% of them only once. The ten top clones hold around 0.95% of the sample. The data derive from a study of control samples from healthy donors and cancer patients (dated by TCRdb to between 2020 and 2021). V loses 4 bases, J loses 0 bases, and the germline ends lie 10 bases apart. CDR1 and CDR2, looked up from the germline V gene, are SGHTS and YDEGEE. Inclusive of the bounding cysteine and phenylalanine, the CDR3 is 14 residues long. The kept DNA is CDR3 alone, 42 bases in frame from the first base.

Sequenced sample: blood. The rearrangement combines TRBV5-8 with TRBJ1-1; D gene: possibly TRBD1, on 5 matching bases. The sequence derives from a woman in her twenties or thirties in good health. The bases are TGTGCCAGCAGCCGTGAAGGGGTGAACACTGAAGCTTTCTTT. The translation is CASSREGVNTEAFF.